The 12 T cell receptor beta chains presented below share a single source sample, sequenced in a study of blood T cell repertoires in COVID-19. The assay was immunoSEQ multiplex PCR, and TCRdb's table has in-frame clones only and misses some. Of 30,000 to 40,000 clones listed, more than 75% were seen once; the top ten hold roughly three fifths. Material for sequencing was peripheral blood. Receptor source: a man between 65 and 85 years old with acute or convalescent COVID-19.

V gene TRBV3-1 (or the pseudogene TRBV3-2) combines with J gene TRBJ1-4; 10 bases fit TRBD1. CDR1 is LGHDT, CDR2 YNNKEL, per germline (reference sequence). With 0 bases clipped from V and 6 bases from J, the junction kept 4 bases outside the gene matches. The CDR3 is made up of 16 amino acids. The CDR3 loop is CASSQDRTGGDEKLFF. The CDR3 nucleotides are TGTGCCAGCAGCCAAGATAGGACAGGGGGGGATGAAAAACTGTTTTTT.

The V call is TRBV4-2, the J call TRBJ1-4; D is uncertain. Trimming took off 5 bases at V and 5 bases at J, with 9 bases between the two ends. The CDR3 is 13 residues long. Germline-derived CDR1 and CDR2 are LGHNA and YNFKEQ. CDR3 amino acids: CASSGQNNEKLFF. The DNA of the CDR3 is TGTGCCAGCAGCGGGCAAAACAATGAAAAACTGTTTTTT.

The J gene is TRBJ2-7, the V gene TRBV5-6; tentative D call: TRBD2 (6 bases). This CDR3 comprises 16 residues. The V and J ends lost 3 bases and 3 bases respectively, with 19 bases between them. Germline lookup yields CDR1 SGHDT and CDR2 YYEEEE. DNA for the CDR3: TGTGCCAGCAGCTCTGGGGGGACGGGACTTTTCTACGAGCAGTACTTC. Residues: CASSSGGTGLFYEQYF.

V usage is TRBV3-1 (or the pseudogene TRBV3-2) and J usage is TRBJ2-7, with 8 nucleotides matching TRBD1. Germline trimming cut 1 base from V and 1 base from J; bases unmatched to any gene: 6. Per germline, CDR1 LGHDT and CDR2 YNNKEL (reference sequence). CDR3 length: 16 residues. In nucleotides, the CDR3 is TGTGCCAGCAGCCAAGCTACCTGGACAGGGTCCTACGAGCAGTACTTC. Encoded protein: CASSQATWTGSYEQYF.

CDR3 DNA sequence: TGTGCCAGTACTAAGTTTAGCAATCAGCCCCAGCATTTT. This gives the protein CASTKFSNQPQHF. V and J are TRBV19 and TRBJ1-5, with D hard to call. Germline-derived CDR1 and CDR2 are LNHDA and SQIVND (reference sequence). V was cut by 7 bases and J by 0 bases, with 7 bases left in between. The CDR3 is made up of 13 amino acids.

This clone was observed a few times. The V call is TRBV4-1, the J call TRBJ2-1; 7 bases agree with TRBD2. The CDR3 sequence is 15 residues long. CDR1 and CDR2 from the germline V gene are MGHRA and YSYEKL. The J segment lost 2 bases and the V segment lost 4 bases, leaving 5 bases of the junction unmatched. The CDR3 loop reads CASSRAGPTYNEQFF. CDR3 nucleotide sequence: TGCGCCAGCAGCCGAGCGGGACCTACCTACAATGAGCAGTTCTTC.

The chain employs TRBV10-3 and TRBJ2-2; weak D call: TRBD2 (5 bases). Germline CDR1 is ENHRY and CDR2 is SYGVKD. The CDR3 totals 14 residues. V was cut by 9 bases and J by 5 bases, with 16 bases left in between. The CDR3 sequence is CAITEGVTTGELFF. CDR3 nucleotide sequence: TGTGCCATAACTGAGGGAGTGACGACCGGGGAGCTGTTTTTT.

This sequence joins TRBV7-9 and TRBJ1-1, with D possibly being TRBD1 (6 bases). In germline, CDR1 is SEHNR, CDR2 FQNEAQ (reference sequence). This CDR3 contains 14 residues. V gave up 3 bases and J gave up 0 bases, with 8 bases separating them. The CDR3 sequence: CASSFTGLNTEAFF. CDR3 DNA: TGTGCCAGCAGCTTTACAGGGTTGAACACTGAAGCTTTCTTT.

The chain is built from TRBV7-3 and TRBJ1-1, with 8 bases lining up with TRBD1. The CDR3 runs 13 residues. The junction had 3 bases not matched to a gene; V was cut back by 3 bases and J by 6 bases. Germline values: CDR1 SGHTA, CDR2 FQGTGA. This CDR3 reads CASSFTQGAEAFF. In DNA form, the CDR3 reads TGTGCCAGCAGCTTTACACAGGGGGCTGAAGCTTTCTTT.

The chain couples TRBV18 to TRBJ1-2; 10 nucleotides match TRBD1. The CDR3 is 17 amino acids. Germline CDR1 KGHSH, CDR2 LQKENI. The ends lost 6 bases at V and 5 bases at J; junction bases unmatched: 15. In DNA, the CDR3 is TGTGCCAGCTCCCCCACCAGTGGGGACAGGGGTCATTATGGCTACACCTTC. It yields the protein CASSPTSGDRGHYGYTF.

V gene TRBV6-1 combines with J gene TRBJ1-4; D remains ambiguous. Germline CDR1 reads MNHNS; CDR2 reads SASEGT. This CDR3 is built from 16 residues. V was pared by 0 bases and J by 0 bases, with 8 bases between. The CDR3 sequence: CASSEAALTTNEKLFF. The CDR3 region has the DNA TGTGCCAGCAGTGAAGCAGCCCTTACAACTAATGAAAAACTGTTTTTT.

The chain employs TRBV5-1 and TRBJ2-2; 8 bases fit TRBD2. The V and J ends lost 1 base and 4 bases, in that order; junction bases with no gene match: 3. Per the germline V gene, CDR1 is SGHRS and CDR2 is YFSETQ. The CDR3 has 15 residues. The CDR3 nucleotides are TGCGCCAGCAGCTTGAGCGCGGGGGGCACCGGGGAGCTGTTTTTT. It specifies CASSLSAGGTGELFF.